This TCR beta chain is from a study of blood T cell repertoires in COVID-19. Study-level background: The United States, Italy and Spain provided the acute and convalescent COVID-19 samples. PBMCs, B-cell-depleted T cells, or T cells provided the cDNA or gDNA that made up the material.

Original processing methods: Counts of nucleated cells, estimated from reference gene primer amplification, were obtained. Some clones are missing from TCRdb's copy, which holds only in-frame ones; the method was immunoSEQ multiplex PCR. D and trimming were read from the DNA, whereas the V and J calls and clone size are those reported in that table. The repertoire has fewer than 350,000 clones, about 85% of them found once; the top ten carry around 2.3%. The recovered donors of Cohort 3 showed two negative PCRs, clearance, or symptom resolution. Trimming took 2 bases from V and 7 from J, leaving 11 bases between them. The germline V gene has CDR1 MNHEY and CDR2 SMNVEV (reference sequence). CDR3 size: 14 residues.

This clonotype originated in a woman between 45 and 60 years old who had recovered from COVID-19. The chain joins TRBV27 to TRBJ2-2, with TRBD1 as a possible D gene (6 bases). Sequenced material: PBMCs or T cells enriched from blood (not recorded which). This CDR3 reads CASSLNRVGGELFF. The CDR3 bases are TGTGCCAGCAGTTTAAACAGGGTCGGCGGGGAGCTGTTTTTT.